A selection of T cell receptor beta chains follows, all from one sample in a study of blood T cells in healthy people across ages. TCRdb passed the 5' RACE reads through MiXCR, listing each CDR3 protein once. The sample includes 700,000 to 800,000 distinct CDR3 sequences, about 42% of them seen just once. The sequencing input was blood. The receptors shown here come from a woman between 55 and 75 years old in good health. Each CDR3 is given with its conserved first and last residue. D genes are given only for firm matches.

TRBD2 TRBJ2-3 TRBV20-1 CSARQRGISTDTQYF
TRBD2 TRBJ2-3 TRBV12-3/TRBV12-4 CASSFKVGGFTDTQYF
. TRBJ2-1 TRBV20-1 CSARVLGGPSSYNEQFF
TRBD1 TRBJ1-5 TRBV4-2 CASSIGQGQKQPQHF
. TRBJ2-1 TRBV20-1 CSARDQARGGSDEQFF
TRBD1 . TRBV7-9 CASSLGQGDRDRCEQYF
. . TRBV7-2 CASSLGLPSSYNEQYF
. TRBJ2-1 TRBV6-5 CASSLTVTVYNEQFF
. TRBJ2-1 TRBV20-1 CSARVGSRPSEQFF
. TRBJ2-7 TRBV7-9 CASSTMTLTYEQYF
. TRBJ2-1 TRBV6-2/TRBV6-3 CASSYSIQSNEQFF
. TRBJ1-2 TRBV12-3/TRBV12-4 CASSFDMVGAGGYTF
. TRBJ2-5 TRBV5-1 CASSGGDGGQWNEQYF
. TRBJ2-6 TRBV18 CASSPPQVGFSGANVLTF
. TRBJ2-5 TRBV3-1 CASSQGGGSPETQYF
. TRBJ1-1 TRBV4-1 CASRNREVNTEAFF
TRBD2 TRBJ2-1 TRBV12-3/TRBV12-4 CASSLGVAGTDYNEQFF
TRBD1 TRBJ1-2 TRBV29-1 CSVEKSQGAGGYTF
. TRBJ1-5 TRBV12-3/TRBV12-4 CASSRQVRNQPQHF
TRBD1 TRBJ1-5 TRBV20-1 CSAQDRGPHQNQPQHF
TRBD1 TRBJ1-2 TRBV29-1 CSVEHRGSDGYTF
. . TRBV4-1 CASSQGGWGSENIQYF
. TRBJ1-2 TRBV21-1 CASSKGVDRENYGYTF
. TRBJ1-1 TRBV7-2 CASSLEGSPRTEAFF
TRBD1 TRBJ2-3 TRBV6-5 CASSYAGTVGTDTQYF
. TRBJ2-1 TRBV27 CASSRGSPYNEQFF
. TRBJ2-3 TRBV27 CASSVYRASTDTQYF
. TRBJ1-2 TRBV7-2 CASSWGSSNGYTF
TRBD2 TRBJ2-2 TRBV5-1 CASGTGTSGRAGAGELFF
. TRBJ2-3 TRBV24-1 CASSLSFGETQYF
. TRBJ2-7 TRBV6-1 CASSEAPGMSAYEQYF
TRBD2 . TRBV20-1 CSARGVAGGRSETQYF
. TRBJ2-5 TRBV13 CASSLAGALKETQYF
TRBD1 TRBJ1-2 TRBV10-3 CAIWDSYGYTF
. TRBJ2-3 TRBV5-1 CASSHTGDTQYF
TRBD2 TRBJ2-1 TRBV19 CASTPFGGYSSYNEQFF
. TRBJ1-1 TRBV7-9 CASSLQGSETEAFF
. TRBJ1-2 TRBV12-3/TRBV12-4 CASSGGTPGVGYTF
TRBD2 TRBJ2-7 TRBV11-2 CASSLDLASGSYEQYF
. TRBJ2-5 TRBV29-1 CSGGNQETQYF
. TRBJ1-2 TRBV6-6 CASSVQGSDGYTF
. TRBJ2-2 TRBV12-3/TRBV12-4 CASSFGPAGSSTGELFF
TRBD2 TRBJ2-5 TRBV29-1 CSVQASGSVTQYF
. TRBJ1-6 TRBV7-9 CASTPPGRDQAPLHF
TRBD1 TRBJ2-4 TRBV19 CASRPVRQGRNIQYF
TRBD1 TRBJ2-5 TRBV20-1 CSAGTDEETQYF
. TRBJ2-7 TRBV20-1 CSARGDGSSYEQYF
. TRBJ2-1 TRBV14 CASSQHQGGYNEQFF